This passage covers 22 T cell receptor beta chains from one sample sequenced in a study of shared clonotypes between healthy human individuals. The assay was immunoSEQ multiplex PCR, and TCRdb's table has in-frame clones only and misses some. The sample records 2 million to 2.5 million clones, less than 95% being singletons. Sequenced input: naive CD4+ T cells from PBMCs. Subset noted: CD45RA+ positively selected. The receptors derive from a man between 18 and 29 years old in good health. Some clones in this sample may be carry-over from other donors' samples.

This clone was recorded only once. The rearrangement uses TRBV5-1 and TRBJ2-1; tentative D call: TRBD1 (6 bases). This CDR3 contains 14 residues. The V gene lost 4 bases and the J gene lost 10 bases, with 18 bases spanning the gap. Germline V gene lookup returns CDR1 SGHRS and CDR2 YFSETQ. CDR3 nucleotide sequence: TGCGCCAGCAGCAGATATGACAGGCTATGGGAGCAGTTCTTC. This gives the protein CASSRYDRLWEQFF.

Comment on this clone: This specimen includes other DNA sequences encoding the same CDR3. The rearrangement uses TRBV18 and TRBJ2-5; D uncertain. This CDR3 contains 13 residues. CDR1 KGHSH and CDR2 LQKENI come from the germline V gene. V lost 0 bases and J 3 bases, leaving 5 bases between the germline ends. The CDR3 sequence: CASSPPGKETQYF. Written as DNA, the CDR3 is TGTGCCAGCTCACCACCGGGGAAAGAGACCCAGTACTTC.

This chain connects TRBV2 to TRBJ2-3, with D perhaps matching TRBD2 (6 bases). Germline CDR1 is SNHLY and CDR2 is FYNNEI. This CDR3 spans 15 amino acids. The V end lost 6 bases, the J end lost 0 bases, and 13 bases lay between the germline ends. The chain's CDR3 is CASSRDFQSTDTQYF. The CDR3 nucleotides read TGTGCCAGCAGCAGGGACTTTCAGAGCACAGATACGCAGTATTTT.

This rearrangement joins TRBV9 to TRBJ2-3; 8 bases fit TRBD2. From germline, CDR1 is SGDLS and CDR2 YYNGEE. This CDR3 has 15 amino acids. V lost 4 bases and J lost 3; bases outside the gene matches: 7. The CDR3 protein is CASSPSSGRTDTQYF. The CDR3 nucleotides read TGTGCCAGCAGCCCCTCGAGCGGGAGAACAGATACGCAGTATTTT. Looking up the rest from reference TRBV9 and TRBJ2-3 gives the full variable domain: DSGVTQTPKHLITATGQRVTLRCSPRSGDLSVYWYQQSLDQGLQFLIQYYNGEERAKGNILERFSAQQFPDLHSELNLSSLELGDSALYFCASSPSSGRTDTQYFGPGTRLTVL.

The genes are TRBV6-1 and TRBJ1-3, with D maybe TRBD1 (6 bases). Deletions cut 3 bases from V and 4 bases from J, with 10 bases between. CDR1 and CDR2 (germline): MNHNS, SASEGT. The CDR3 extends over 14 amino acids. The CDR3 region has the DNA TGTGCCAGCAGTGAGATTGGACAGGGAAACACCATATATTTT. Encoded protein: CASSEIGQGNTIYF.

The CDR3 is CATSRGTSWVEQYF. In DNA form, the CDR3 reads TGTGCCACCAGCAGAGGGACTAGCTGGGTCGAGCAGTACTTC. The chain joins TRBV15 to TRBJ2-7; 8 bases line up with TRBD2. The length of the CDR3 is 14 residues. The V and J ends lost 1 base and 6 bases, in that order; junction bases with no gene match: 5. Germline CDR1 and CDR2: LNHNV and YYDKDF (reference sequence).

The V call is TRBV7-2, the J call TRBJ1-3; no clear D gene. V was trimmed by 1 base and J by 0 bases, leaving 10 bases between them. CDR3 length: 16 amino acids. The germline V gene encodes CDR1 SGHTA and CDR2 FQGNSA. CDR3 amino acids: CASSLVGGYSGNTIYF. The CDR3 DNA reads TGTGCCAGCAGCTTAGTAGGCGGATACTCTGGAAACACCATATATTTT.

This sequence joins TRBV5-4 and TRBJ2-3; D gene unclear. The length of the CDR3 is 15 residues. Per germline, CDR1 SGHNT and CDR2 YYREEE (reference sequence). V dropped 4 bases and J dropped 0 bases, with 12 bases sitting between them. The CDR3 reads CASSPYLSSTDTQYF. The CDR3 DNA is TGTGCCAGCAGCCCGTACCTTTCTAGCACAGATACGCAGTATTTT. Combining the CDR3 with reference TRBV5-4 and TRBJ2-3 gives the whole variable domain ETGVTQSPTHLIKTRGQQVTLRCSSQSGHNTVSWYQQALGQGPQFIFQYYREEENGRGNFPPRFSGLQFPNYSSELNVNALELDDSALYLCASSPYLSSTDTQYFGPGTRLTVL.

In regard to this clone: Other nucleotide sequences from this sample produce the same CDR3. This chain connects TRBV29-1 to TRBJ2-7, with 9 bases fitting TRBD1. The trim removed 6 bases at V and 4 bases at J, leaving 4 bases unmatched. CDR1 and CDR2 (germline): SQVTM, ANQGSEA. This CDR3 region has 12 residues. CDR3: CSVADRGYEQYF. CDR3 DNA sequence: TGCAGCGTAGCTGACAGGGGGTACGAGCAGTACTTC.

Concerning this clone: A read error may produce the germline difference seen at one junction end. DNA of the CDR3: TGTGCTAGTGGCCCCGGCCAAGAGGCCCAGTACTTC. Protein sequence: CASGPGQEAQYF. J is TRBJ2-5 and V is TRBV12-5, with D uncertain. This CDR3 has 12 amino acids. CDR1 and CDR2 from the germline V gene are LGHNT and FRNRAP.

The V gene is TRBV5-1, the J gene TRBJ2-3, with D maybe TRBD2 (5 bases). Deletions cut 2 bases from V and 0 bases from J, with 10 bases between. The CDR3 has 15 amino acids. The germline V gene has CDR1 SGHRS and CDR2 YFSETQ. The CDR3 DNA reads as TGCGCCAGCAGCTTAGCGGCCGCCAGCACAGATACGCAGTATTTT. Translation gives CASSLAAASTDTQYF.

The chain combines TRBV7-2 with TRBJ1-1, with unresolved D. Germline V gene sequence: CDR1 SGHTA, CDR2 FQGNSA. The CDR3 covers 13 residues. V was shortened by 5 bases and J by 6 bases, with 13 bases between the two germline ends. The CDR3 loop reads CASSLQVLAEAFF. CDR3 nucleotide sequence: TGTGCCAGCAGCCTTCAGGTATTGGCTGAAGCTTTCTTT.

This clone was seen once. V and J are TRBV28 and TRBJ2-7; TRBD1 might be the D (6 bases). Germline V gene lookup returns CDR1 MDHEN and CDR2 SYDVKM. This CDR3 has 15 amino acids. With 6 bases removed from V and 0 bases from J, the gap between germline ends came to 15 bases. The CDR3 loop is CASSNGQLDSYEQYF. CDR3 nucleotides: TGTGCCAGCAGCAACGGACAGCTTGACTCCTACGAGCAGTACTTC.

This clone was recorded a few times. This rearrangement joins TRBV20-1 to TRBJ1-1; D remains ambiguous. The CDR3 is 11 residues long. With 0 bases removed from V and 10 bases from J, the gap between germline ends came to 9 bases. The germline V gene has CDR1 DFQATT and CDR2 SNEGSKA (reference sequence). CDR3 in DNA: TGCAGTGCTAGAGATTATCGCGGAGCTTTCTTT. It is translated as CSARDYRGAFF.

V and J are TRBV5-1 and TRBJ1-2, with TRBD1 matching over 7 bases. With 4 bases clipped from V and 8 bases from J, the junction kept 8 bases outside the gene matches. Germline values: CDR1 SGHRS, CDR2 YFSETQ. This CDR3 has 13 residues. In DNA form, the CDR3 reads TGCGCCAGCAGCCTGACAGGGAATGAGGGCTACACCTTC. Translation: CASSLTGNEGYTF. Full variable domain (remainder filled in from reference TRBV5-1 and TRBJ1-2): KAGVTQTPRYLIKTRGQQVTLSCSPISGHRSVSWYQQTPGQGLQFLFEYFSETQRNKGNFPGRFSGRQFSNSRSEMNVSTLELGDSALYLCASSLTGNEGYTFGSGTRLTVV.

This rearrangement joins TRBV5-4 to TRBJ2-3, with TRBD1 matching over 10 bases. The length of the CDR3 is 14 residues. Unmatched junction bases numbered 4, after V lost 5 bases and J lost 4 bases. Looked up from germline, CDR1 is SGHNT and CDR2 is YYREEE (reference sequence). For the CDR3, the DNA is TGTGCCAGCAGACCGGACAGGGGGGCAGATACGCAGTATTTT. This codes for CASRPDRGADTQYF.

This chain joins TRBV7-9 and TRBJ1-1; tentative D call: TRBD1 (5 bases). The CDR3 has 15 amino acids. Germline CDR1 and CDR2: SEHNR and FQNEAQ (reference sequence). V gave up 5 bases and J gave up 2 bases, with 15 bases separating them. The CDR3 DNA reads as TGTGCCAGCAGCGAAGGGGACGCGGCTAACACTGAAGCTTTCTTT. Amino acid sequence: CASSEGDAANTEAFF. Based on the CDR3 plus reference TRBV7-9 and TRBJ1-1, the full variable domain is DTGVSQNPRHKITKRGQNVTFRCDPISEHNRLYWYRQTLGQGPEFLTYFQNEAQLEKSRLLSDRFSAERPKGSFSTLEIQRTEQGDSAMYLCASSEGDAANTEAFFGQGTRLTVV.

This chain joins TRBV19 and TRBJ2-2; no definite D call. V lost 7 bases, J lost 0 bases, and 3 bases lay in between. The CDR3 has 12 amino acids. Looked up from germline, CDR1 is LNHDA and CDR2 is SQIVND (reference sequence). CDR3 loop: CASKANTGELFF. CDR3 sequence (DNA): TGTGCCAGTAAAGCGAACACCGGGGAGCTGTTTTTT. The full variable domain, its missing parts supplied by reference TRBV19 and TRBJ2-2, is DGGITQSPKYLFRKEGQNVTLSCEQNLNHDAMYWYRQDPGQGLRLIYYSQIVNDFQKGDIAEGYSVSREKKESFPLTVTSAQKNPTAFYLCASKANTGELFFGEGSRLTVL.

Here the CDR3 DNA reads TGTGCCAGCAGCTCGGGGGGCGGTACTAACTATGGCTACACCTTC. This translates into CASSSGGGTNYGYTF. The chain couples TRBV5-4 to TRBJ1-2, with a possible D match to TRBD1 (6 bases). Trimming took off 3 bases at V and 0 bases at J, with 12 bases between the two ends. In germline, CDR1 is SGHNT, CDR2 YYREEE (reference sequence). The CDR3 runs to 15 residues.

The rearrangement links TRBV28 to TRBJ2-1; no reliable D call. There are 11 residues in the CDR3. Germline CDR1 is MDHEN and CDR2 is SYDVKM. The V gene lost 8 bases and the J gene lost 8 bases, with 10 bases spanning the gap. CDR3 amino acids: CASRSADEQFF. CDR3 coding DNA: TGTGCCAGCCGTAGTGCCGATGAGCAGTTCTTC.

The CDR3, as DNA: TGTGCCAGCAGCGGGGGACTAAAATACAATGAGCAGTTCTTC. This sequence encodes CASSGGLKYNEQFF. The chain carries TRBV9 and TRBJ2-1; 7 nucleotides line up with TRBD2. Germline CDR1 reads SGDLS; CDR2 reads YYNGEE. The J segment lost 4 bases and the V segment lost 3 bases, leaving 4 bases of the junction unmatched. The CDR3 contains 14 residues.

The V gene is TRBV19, the J gene TRBJ2-7; 7 bases fit TRBD1. V gave up 6 bases and J gave up 13 bases; unmatched junction bases: 12. This CDR3 contains 12 residues. Germline V lookup: CDR1 LNHDA, CDR2 SQIVND (reference sequence). The CDR3 DNA follows: TGTGCCAGTAGAGGATCCGCAGGGGGATTATACTTC. Amino acid sequence: CASRGSAGGLYF.